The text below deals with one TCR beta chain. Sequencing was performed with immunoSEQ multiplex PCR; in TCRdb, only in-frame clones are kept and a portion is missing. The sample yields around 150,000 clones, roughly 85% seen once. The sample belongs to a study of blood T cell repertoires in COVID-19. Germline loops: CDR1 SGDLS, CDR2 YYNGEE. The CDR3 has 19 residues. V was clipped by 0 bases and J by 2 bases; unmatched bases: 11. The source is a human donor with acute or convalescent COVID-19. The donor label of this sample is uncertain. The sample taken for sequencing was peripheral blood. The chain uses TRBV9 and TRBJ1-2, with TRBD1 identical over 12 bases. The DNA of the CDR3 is TGTGCCAGCAGCGTAGGAACCGGGACAGGGGGCTTCGAGAACTATGGCTACACCTTC. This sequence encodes CASSVGTGTGGFENYGYTF.